This T cell receptor (beta chain) originates from a study of T cells in Graves' hyperthyroidism and ophthalmopathy. This clonotype was recorded many times. The CDR3 regions of TCR beta were amplified from RNA transcripts. The HTBI primer set was used in a first-round RT-PCR of the TCR CDR3. One entry per CDR3 protein, called by TCRdb with MiXCR from the multiplex PCR reads. The sample comprises 450,000 to 650,000 distinct CDR3 sequences, approximately 15% of which are singletons, and roughly 7.1% rests with the top ten. Clinical Activity Scores of at least 3, NOSPECS grades of at least 4 and durations under 3 months characterized ophthalmopathy patients. Reasons for excluding patients were uncontrolled infection, other autoimmune disease, pregnancy or lactation. V lost 1 base, J lost 2 bases, and 6 bases lay in between. The germline V gene has CDR1 KGHSH and CDR2 LQKENI. The CDR3 is 15 amino acids.

The material sequenced was blood. The rearrangement links TRBV18 to TRBJ2-6; D is undetermined. The clonotype was recovered from a woman aged 18 to 35 with Graves' ophthalmopathy. The chain's CDR3 is CASSPQEPGANVLTF. CDR3 DNA sequence: TGTGCCAGCTCACCACAGGAACCTGGGGCCAACGTCCTGACTTTC.